This T cell receptor beta chain was captured in a study of blood T cells in healthy people across ages. General observations from the study: TCR beta diversity, measured per million T cells, fell in a roughly linear way with age.

The V end was cut by 1 base, the J end by 0 bases, with 14 bases between. This CDR3 spans 16 amino acids. Germline values: CDR1 SGHRS, CDR2 YFSETQ. Points on this clonotype: Its antigen is still unknown.

Through a sample-barcoded 5' primer and a J-beta primer mix, a second PCR was run for roughly 6 to 12 cycles. TCRdb passed the 5' RACE reads through MiXCR, listing each CDR3 protein once. The sample holds more than 1.4 million distinct CDR3 sequences; approximately 40% are singletons and the top ten take roughly 7.7%. This sequence joins TRBV5-1 and TRBJ2-7, with D tentatively TRBD2 (6 bases). The receptor was derived from a woman aged 18-29 years in good health. Sequenced material: blood. This CDR3 reads CASSLSTGVNSYEQYF. CDR3 nucleotide sequence: TGCGCCAGCAGCTTGTCGACGGGGGTGAACTCCTACGAGCAGTACTTC.